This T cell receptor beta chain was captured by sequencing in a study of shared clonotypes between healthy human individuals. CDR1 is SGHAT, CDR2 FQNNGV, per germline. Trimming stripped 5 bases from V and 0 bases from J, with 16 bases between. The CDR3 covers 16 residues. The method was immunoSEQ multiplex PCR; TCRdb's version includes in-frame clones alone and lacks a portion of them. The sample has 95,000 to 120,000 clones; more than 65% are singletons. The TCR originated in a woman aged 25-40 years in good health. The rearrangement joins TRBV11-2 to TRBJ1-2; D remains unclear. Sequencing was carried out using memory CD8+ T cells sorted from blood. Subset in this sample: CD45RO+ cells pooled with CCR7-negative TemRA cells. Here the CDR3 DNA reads TGTGCCAGCAGCCTAATTTACGCCGGTGCTAACTATGGCTACACCTTC. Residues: CASSLIYAGANYGYTF.